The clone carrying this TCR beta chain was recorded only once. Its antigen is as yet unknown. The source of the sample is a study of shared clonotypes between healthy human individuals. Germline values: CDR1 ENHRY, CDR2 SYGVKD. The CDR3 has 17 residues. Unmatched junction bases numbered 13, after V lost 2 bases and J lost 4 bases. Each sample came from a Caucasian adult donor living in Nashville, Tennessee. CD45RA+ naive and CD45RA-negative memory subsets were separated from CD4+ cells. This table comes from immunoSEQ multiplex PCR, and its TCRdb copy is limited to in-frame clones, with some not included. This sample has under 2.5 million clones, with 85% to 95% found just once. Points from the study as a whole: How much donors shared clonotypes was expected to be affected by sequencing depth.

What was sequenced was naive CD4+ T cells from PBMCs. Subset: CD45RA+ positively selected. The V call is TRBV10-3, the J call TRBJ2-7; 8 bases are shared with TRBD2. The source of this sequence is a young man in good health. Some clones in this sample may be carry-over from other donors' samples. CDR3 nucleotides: TGTGCCATCAGTGAGGGTGGGACGGCCGGGAGGGCGTACGAGCAGTACTTC. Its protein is CAISEGGTAGRAYEQYF.